This entry concerns a single T cell receptor (beta chain). These data come from a study of blood T cell repertoires in COVID-19. On the study more broadly: Specimens from acute and convalescent COVID-19 originated in the United States, Italy and Spain. The cDNA or gDNA used as material had been derived from T cells, B-cell-depleted T cells, or PBMCs.

The CDR3 has 14 residues. V gave up 1 base and J gave up 5 bases, with 11 bases separating them. The germline CDR1 and CDR2 sequences are MGHDK and SYGVNS. As handled by the study authors: Amplification from reference gene primers served as the basis for estimated nucleated cell counts. The table came from immunoSEQ multiplex PCR; TCRdb's copy has only in-frame clones and leaves some out. V, J and clone size reflect that table, while D and trimming were determined from the DNA. The sample consists of about 100,000 clones, approximately 84% of them appearing once. This sequence joins TRBV25-1 and TRBJ1-1; tentatively, D is TRBD1 (5 bases). This clonotype was sampled from a woman aged 60-75 years with acute or convalescent COVID-19. What was sequenced was peripheral blood. The CDR3 DNA is TGTGCCAGCAGTGAATGGGAGGGGAAGACTGAAGCTTTCTTT. It translates to CASSEWEGKTEAFF. Complete variable domain (other parts from reference TRBV25-1 and TRBJ1-1): EADIYQTPRYLVIGTGKKITLECSQTMGHDKMYWYQQDPGMELHLIHYSYGVNSTEKGDLSSESTVSRIRTEHFPLTLESARPSHTSQYLCASSEWEGKTEAFFGQGTRLTVV.